The 2 T cell receptor beta chains listed next were all sequenced from one sample in a study of cytomegalovirus exposure and HLA in healthy donors. Both 60 Vbeta primers and 13 Jbeta primers went into the PCR. Libraries were prepared by immunoSEQ multiplex PCR; TCRdb keeps only in-frame clonotypes and omits some of them. The data hold roughly 150,000 clones, with approximately 80% observed a single time. The sample taken for sequencing was PBMCs. These receptors originate from a male donor in good health and CMV-seronegative.

V usage is TRBV7-9 and J usage is TRBJ2-7; maybe TRBD1 (5 bases). Trimming removed 4 bases at V and 1 base at J, with 11 bases between. The CDR3 consists of 14 residues. Germline V gene data show CDR1 as SEHNR and CDR2 as FQNEAQ (reference sequence). CDR3 region: CASSSSGFSYEQYF. The CDR3 region has the DNA TGTGCCAGCAGCTCCTCAGGGTTTTCCTACGAGCAGTACTTC.

There are a few counts of this clone. The rearrangement uses TRBV28 and TRBJ1-4, with 9 positions matching TRBD1. Per the germline V gene, CDR1 is MDHEN and CDR2 is SYDVKM. The CDR3 runs to 15 residues. Trimming removed 3 bases from V and 8 bases from J; junction bases left unmatched: 7. The CDR3 loop reads CASSLRTGGPEKLFF. The CDR3 DNA is TGTGCCAGCAGTTTGAGAACAGGGGGCCCGGAAAAACTGTTTTTT.